This T cell receptor (beta chain) was recovered during a study of human T cells and chemical hapten exposure. MiXCR, run by TCRdb on the RACE reads, gives a single entry per CDR3 protein. The sample consists of fewer than 95,000 distinct CDR3 sequences, 9.5% to 11% of them appearing once. V was trimmed by 5 bases and J by 4 bases, leaving 14 bases between them. This CDR3 region has 15 residues. The V gene's germline CDR1 is LGHNA and CDR2 YSLEER. Specified time point: patch test 2, 6 weeks after DPC sensitization. As to treatment: therapeutic diphenylcyclopropenone sensitization with weekly scalp DPC. Total RNA was extracted from unfractionated whole blood.

Sequencing used whole blood, obtained in connection with sensitization to the hapten diphenylcyclopropenone (DPC). The genes are TRBV4-3 and TRBJ2-2; possibly TRBD2 for D (6 bases). This TCR was recovered from a man between 40 and 49 years old with alopecia areata. Some clones in this sample may be carry-over from other donors' samples. The DNA for the CDR3 is TGCGCCAGCAGCTCCGGAGGGCAGGGCACCGGGGAGCTGTTTTTT. Amino acid sequence: CASSSGGQGTGELFF.